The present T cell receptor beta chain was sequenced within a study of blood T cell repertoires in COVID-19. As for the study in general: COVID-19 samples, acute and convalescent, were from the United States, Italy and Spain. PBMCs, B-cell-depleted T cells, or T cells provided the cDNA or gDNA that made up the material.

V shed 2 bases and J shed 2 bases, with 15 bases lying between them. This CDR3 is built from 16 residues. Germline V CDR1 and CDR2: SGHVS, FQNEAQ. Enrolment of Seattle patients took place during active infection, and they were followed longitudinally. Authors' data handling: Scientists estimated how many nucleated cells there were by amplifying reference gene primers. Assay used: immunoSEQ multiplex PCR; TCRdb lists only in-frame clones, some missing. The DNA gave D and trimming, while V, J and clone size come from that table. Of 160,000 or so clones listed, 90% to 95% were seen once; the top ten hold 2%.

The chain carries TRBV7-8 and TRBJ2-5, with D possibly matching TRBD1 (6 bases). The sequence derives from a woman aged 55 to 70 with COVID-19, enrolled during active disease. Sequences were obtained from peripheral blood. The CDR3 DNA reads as TGTGCCAGCAGCTTACCCCCAGGGACACCTCAAGAGACCCAGTACTTC. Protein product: CASSLPPGTPQETQYF.